These 17 T cell receptor beta chains came from one sample sequenced in a study of T-cell reconstitution after alpha-beta-depleted transplantation in children. Unique molecular identifiers tagged the TCRbeta library. Via MiXCR, TCRdb re-called the PCR reads, giving one row per CDR3 protein. This sample has some 140,000 distinct CDR3 sequences; around 9.8% occur once, and the top ten carry 24%. This specimen was PBMCs, mostly from graft donor cells, taken 180 days after TCRalphabeta/CD19-depleted stem cell transplant. These receptors all stem from a girl under three years old who had a stem cell transplant for combined immunodeficiency, so the T cells may come from the graft donor.

The CDR3 DNA sequence: TGTGCCAGCAGCTTAGTAGGTAGGGGGGGCCCCCCCTACGAGCAGTACTTC. Translated, it gives CASSLVGRGGPPYEQYF. The rearrangement links TRBV7-2 to TRBJ2-7, with a tentative D call TRBD2 (7 bases). This CDR3 spans 17 amino acids. The V gene lost 1 base and the J gene lost 2 bases, with 18 bases spanning the gap. CDR1 and CDR2 (germline): SGHTA, FQGNSA.

This chain joins TRBV20-1 and TRBJ2-7; no reliable D call. V lost 0 bases, J lost 0 bases, and 15 bases lay in between. Germline V lookup: CDR1 DFQATT, CDR2 SNEGSKA (reference sequence). The CDR3 runs to 16 residues. CDR3 sequence reads: CSARDRVGNPSYEQYF. In nucleotides, the CDR3 is TGCAGTGCTAGAGATAGGGTGGGAAACCCCTCCTACGAGCAGTACTTC.

This clonotype was observed a few times. This chain connects TRBV20-1 to TRBJ1-4; TRBD1 is a possible D gene (5 bases). The germline gives CDR1 DFQATT, CDR2 SNEGSKA (reference sequence). The CDR3 is made up of 13 amino acids. Trimming took 6 bases from V and 4 from J, leaving 12 bases between them. The CDR3 is CSADRQINEKLFF. The CDR3 DNA reads as TGCAGTGCGGACCGACAGATTAATGAAAAACTGTTTTTT.

In this sample, this clonotype turned up many times. The rearrangement joins TRBV5-1 to TRBJ2-2; TRBD2 agrees at 8 bases. V trimming: 10 bases; J trimming: 3 bases; junction bases outside the gene matches: 8. The CDR3 runs to 14 residues. Germline V gene lookup returns CDR1 SGHRS and CDR2 YFSETQ. In nucleotides, the CDR3 is TGCGCCTGTCAAAGCGGGGGACACACCGGGGAGCTGTTTTTT. This translates into CACQSGGHTGELFF.

The V and J genes are TRBV24-1 and TRBJ2-3, with D tentatively TRBD1 (6 bases). The ends were cut back, 0 bases at V and 6 bases at J, with 9 bases in the middle. CDR3 size: 14 residues. Germline CDR1 reads KGHDR; CDR2 reads SFDVKD. CDR3 sequence (DNA): TGTGCCACCAGTGATTTGATGGGGGCCGATACGCAGTATTTT. It specifies CATSDLMGADTQYF.

This clonotype occurred a few times. This chain joins TRBV5-1 and TRBJ1-1, with a possible D match to TRBD1 (6 bases). This CDR3 is 15 amino acids long. Germline CDR1 SGHRS, CDR2 YFSETQ. Trimming removed 0 bases at V and 6 bases at J, with 15 bases between. The CDR3 reads CASSLVGAGDAEAFF. In DNA, the CDR3 is TGCGCCAGCAGCTTGGTTGGGGCAGGGGACGCTGAAGCTTTCTTT.

This clonotype has a handful of counts. The chain employs TRBV29-1 and TRBJ2-7; 8 nucleotides line up with TRBD1. After removal of 4 bases from V and 2 bases from J, the junction contained 7 bases not matched to a gene. Germline CDR1 reads SQVTM; CDR2 reads ANQGSEA. The CDR3 contains 14 residues. Here the CDR3 DNA reads TGCAGCGTTGCGGGTGGACAGGGAACCTACGAGCAGTACTTC. This sequence encodes CSVAGGQGTYEQYF.

This clonotype has only a few counts. The rearrangement uses TRBV12-3 or TRBV12-4 and TRBJ2-2; D possibly corresponds to TRBD1 (5 bases). This CDR3 comprises 15 residues. Trimming shortened V by 0 bases and J by 6 bases, and 11 bases separated the two germline ends. The CDR3 loop is CASSLAVGAAGELFF. DNA of the CDR3: TGTGCCAGCAGTTTAGCGGTAGGGGCTGCCGGGGAGCTGTTTTTT.

The CDR3 here is CATSGPGQIQETQYF. In nucleotides, the CDR3 is TGTGCCACCAGTGGCCCCGGGCAGATCCAAGAGACCCAGTACTTC. This sequence joins TRBV24-1 and TRBJ2-5, with D uncertain. The V gene's germline CDR1 is KGHDR and CDR2 SFDVKD. The V end was cut by 5 bases, the J end by 1 base, with 13 bases between. The CDR3 consists of 15 residues.

The chain carries TRBV5-1 and TRBJ2-2; D might be TRBD2 (6 bases). CDR3 length: 17 residues. Trimming removed 4 bases from V and 5 bases from J, with 21 bases in between. Germline V CDR1 and CDR2: SGHRS, YFSETQ. Written as DNA, the CDR3 is TGCGCCAGCAGCCAAGGCGGGACTCAAGATATTACCGGGGAGCTGTTTTTT. Protein: CASSQGGTQDITGELFF. Full variable domain (missing parts from reference TRBV5-1 and TRBJ2-2): KAGVTQTPRYLIKTRGQQVTLSCSPISGHRSVSWYQQTPGQGLQFLFEYFSETQRNKGNFPGRFSGRQFSNSRSEMNVSTLELGDSALYLCASSQGGTQDITGELFFGEGSRLTVL.

The rearrangement links TRBV7-2 to TRBJ2-6; a weak D match, TRBD1 (6 bases). The CDR3 is made up of 17 amino acids. CDR1 SGHTA and CDR2 FQGNSA come from the germline V gene. V lost 2 bases to trimming and J lost 2 bases, with 13 bases between them. The CDR3 sequence is CASSLRPGAPGANVLTF. The DNA of the CDR3 is TGTGCCAGCAGCTTACGACCAGGGGCCCCTGGGGCCAACGTCCTGACTTTC.

The CDR3 sequence is CSVEGELEETQYF. DNA of the CDR3: TGCAGCGTTGAAGGGGAGCTAGAAGAGACCCAGTACTTC. The chain joins TRBV29-1 to TRBJ2-5, with D possibly matching TRBD2 (5 bases). Trimming cost V 1 base and J 3 bases, with 9 bases left between them. This CDR3 comprises 13 residues. Germline CDR1 SQVTM, CDR2 ANQGSEA.

V is TRBV7-8 and J is TRBJ2-3; TRBD2 matches at 7 bases. Germline CDR1 is SGHVS and CDR2 is FQNEAQ. V dropped 3 bases and J dropped 6; count of bases not matched to a gene: 6. This CDR3 has 14 residues. The CDR3 DNA is TGTGCCAGCAGCTTTACCGGGGGGACGGATACGCAGTATTTT. The encoded protein is CASSFTGGTDTQYF.

The chain combines TRBV7-9 with TRBJ2-7; D not resolved. Germline V gene lookup returns CDR1 SEHNR and CDR2 FQNEAQ (reference sequence). This CDR3 contains 15 residues. Deletions cut 4 bases from V and 5 bases from J, with 18 bases between. The CDR3 region is CASSSTQVSLDEQYF. Here the CDR3 DNA reads TGTGCCAGCAGCTCCACTCAAGTGTCCCTCGACGAGCAGTACTTC.

This rearrangement joins TRBV5-1 to TRBJ2-5; D unclear. V was trimmed by 4 bases and J by 5 bases, leaving 12 bases between them. Germline CDR1 is SGHRS and CDR2 is YFSETQ. This CDR3 comprises 13 residues. The CDR3, as DNA: TGCGCCAGCAGCGAGCTAGTCGGCGAGACCCAGTACTTC. It translates to CASSELVGETQYF.

In this sample, this clonotype turned up a few times. The chain employs TRBV9 and TRBJ2-1; a weak D match, TRBD2 (5 bases). V shed 4 bases and J shed 6 bases, with 14 bases lying between them. CDR3 size: 14 residues. CDR1 and CDR2 (germline): SGDLS, YYNGEE. CDR3 nucleotides: TGTGCCAGCAGCCCGGGCTCCCGGGGCAATGAGCAGTTCTTC. Protein: CASSPGSRGNEQFF.

This clonotype turned up a few times. This chain connects TRBV20-1 to TRBJ2-7; tentatively, D is TRBD1 or TRBD2 (5 bases each). This CDR3 is 12 amino acids long. Trimming shortened V by 1 base and J by 7 bases, and 11 bases separated the two germline ends. Germline loops: CDR1 DFQATT, CDR2 SNEGSKA (reference sequence). CDR3 nucleotides: TGCAGTGCTAGAGCTCGGGGCGGAGAGCAGTACTTC. It encodes CSARARGGEQYF.